This TCR beta chain was documented in a study of beta chain features in type 1 diabetes. The junction had 10 bases not matched to a gene; V was cut back by 7 bases and J by 7 bases. In germline, CDR1 is SEHNR, CDR2 FQNEAQ (reference sequence). The CDR3 loop spans 16 amino acids. Study-wide results and caveats: The study found fewer insertions and more deletions at VDJ junctions in type 1 diabetes patients. Whatever favoring of shorter templates PCR might show would apply equally to patients and controls. Within each of all four CD4+ subsets, Type 1 diabetes patients had TCRB CDR3s that were moderately but significantly shorter.

Turning to this clone: The antigen is not known.

Expressed TCRB transcripts were sequenced, since all the RNA that had been isolated was reverse transcribed. Method: immunoSEQ multiplex PCR; TCRdb's copy keeps in-frame clones and lacks some. Altogether around 260,000 clones are present, around 24% being singletons, with the ten largest covering more than 0.009%. The receptor was derived from a woman aged 25-40 years with type 1 diabetes. The sample taken for sequencing was naive CD4+ T cells from blood. The chain carries TRBV7-9 and TRBJ2-2; TRBD1 matches at 12 bases. CDR3 in DNA: TGTGCCAGCACTCCATCGGGACAGGGGGCCGGCGGGGAGCTGTTTTTT. Its protein is CASTPSGQGAGGELFF. The full variable domain, completed using reference TRBV7-9 and TRBJ2-2, is DTGVSQNPRHKITKRGQNVTFRCDPISEHNRLYWYRQTLGQGPEFLTYFQNEAQLEKSRLLSDRFSAERPKGSFSTLEIQRTEQGDSAMYLCASTPSGQGAGGELFFGEGSRLTVL.